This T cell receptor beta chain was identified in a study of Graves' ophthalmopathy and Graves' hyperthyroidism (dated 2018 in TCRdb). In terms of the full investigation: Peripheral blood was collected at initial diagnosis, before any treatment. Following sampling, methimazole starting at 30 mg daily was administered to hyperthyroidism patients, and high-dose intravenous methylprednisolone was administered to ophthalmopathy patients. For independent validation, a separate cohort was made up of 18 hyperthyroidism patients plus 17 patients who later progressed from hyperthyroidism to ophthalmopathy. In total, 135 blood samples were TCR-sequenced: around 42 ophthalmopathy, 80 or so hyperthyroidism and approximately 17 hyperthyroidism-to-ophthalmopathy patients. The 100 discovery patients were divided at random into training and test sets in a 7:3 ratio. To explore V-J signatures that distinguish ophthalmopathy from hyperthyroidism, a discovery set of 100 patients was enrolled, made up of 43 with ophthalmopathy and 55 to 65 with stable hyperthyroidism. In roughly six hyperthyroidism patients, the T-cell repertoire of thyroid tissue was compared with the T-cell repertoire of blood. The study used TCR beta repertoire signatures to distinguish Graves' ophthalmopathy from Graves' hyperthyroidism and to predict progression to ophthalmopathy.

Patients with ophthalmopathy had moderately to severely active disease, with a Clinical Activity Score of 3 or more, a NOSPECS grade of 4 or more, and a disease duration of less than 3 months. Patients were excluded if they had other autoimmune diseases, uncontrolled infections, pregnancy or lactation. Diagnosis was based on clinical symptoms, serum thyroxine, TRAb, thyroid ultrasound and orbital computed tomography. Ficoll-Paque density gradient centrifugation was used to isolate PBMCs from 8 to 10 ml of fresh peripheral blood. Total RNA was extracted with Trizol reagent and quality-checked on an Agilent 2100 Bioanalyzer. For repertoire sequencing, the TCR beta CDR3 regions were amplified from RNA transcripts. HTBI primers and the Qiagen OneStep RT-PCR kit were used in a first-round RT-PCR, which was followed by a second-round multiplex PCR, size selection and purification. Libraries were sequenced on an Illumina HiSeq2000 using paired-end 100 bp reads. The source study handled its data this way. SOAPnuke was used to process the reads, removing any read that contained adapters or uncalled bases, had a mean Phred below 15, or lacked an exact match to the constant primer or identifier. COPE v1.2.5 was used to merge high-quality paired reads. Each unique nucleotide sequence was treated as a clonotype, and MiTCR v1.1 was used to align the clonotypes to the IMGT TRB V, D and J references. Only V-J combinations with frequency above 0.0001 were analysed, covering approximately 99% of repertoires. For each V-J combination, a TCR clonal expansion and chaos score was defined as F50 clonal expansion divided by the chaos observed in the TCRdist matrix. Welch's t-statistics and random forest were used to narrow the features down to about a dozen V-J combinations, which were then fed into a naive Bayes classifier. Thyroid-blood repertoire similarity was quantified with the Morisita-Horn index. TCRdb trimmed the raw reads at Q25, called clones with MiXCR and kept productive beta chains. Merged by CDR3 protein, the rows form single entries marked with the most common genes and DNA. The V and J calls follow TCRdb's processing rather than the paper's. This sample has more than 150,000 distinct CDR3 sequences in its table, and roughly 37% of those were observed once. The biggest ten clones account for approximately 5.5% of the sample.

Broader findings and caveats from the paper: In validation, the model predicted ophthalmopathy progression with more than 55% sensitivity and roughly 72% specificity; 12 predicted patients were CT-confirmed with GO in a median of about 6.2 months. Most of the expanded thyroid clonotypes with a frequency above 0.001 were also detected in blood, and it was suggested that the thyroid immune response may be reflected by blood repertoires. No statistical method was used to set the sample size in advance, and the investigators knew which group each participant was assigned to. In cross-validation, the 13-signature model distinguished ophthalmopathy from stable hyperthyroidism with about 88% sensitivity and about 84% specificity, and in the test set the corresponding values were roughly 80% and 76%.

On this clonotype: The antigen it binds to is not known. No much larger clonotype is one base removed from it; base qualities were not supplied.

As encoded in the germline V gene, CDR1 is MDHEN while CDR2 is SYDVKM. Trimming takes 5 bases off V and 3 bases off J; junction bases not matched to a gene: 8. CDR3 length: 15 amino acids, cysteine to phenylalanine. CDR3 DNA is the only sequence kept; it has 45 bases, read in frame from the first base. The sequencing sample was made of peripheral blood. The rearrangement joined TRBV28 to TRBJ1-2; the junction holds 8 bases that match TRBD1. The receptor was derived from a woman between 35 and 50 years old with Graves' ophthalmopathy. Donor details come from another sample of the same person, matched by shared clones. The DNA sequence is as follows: TGTGCCAGCAGTCCCACGGACAGGGAATACTATGGCTACACCTTC. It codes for CASSPTDREYYGYTF.